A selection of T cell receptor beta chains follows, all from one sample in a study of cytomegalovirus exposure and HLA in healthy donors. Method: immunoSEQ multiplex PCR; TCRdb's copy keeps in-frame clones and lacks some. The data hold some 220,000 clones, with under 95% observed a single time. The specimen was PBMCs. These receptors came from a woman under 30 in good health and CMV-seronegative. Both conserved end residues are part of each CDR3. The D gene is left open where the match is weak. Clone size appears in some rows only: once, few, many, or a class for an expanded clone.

cdr3_nt: TGTGCCAGCAGCCAAGCAGCGGCGGCGGGGGATGAAAAACTGTTTTTT
cdr3_aa: CASSQAAAAGDEKLFF
clone_size: NA
d_call: NA
v_call: TRBV4-2
j_call: TRBJ1-4

cdr3_nt: TGTGCCAGCAGCCGATTGCGTCGGGAAGCTAGCACAGATACGCAGTATTTT
cdr3_aa: CASSRLRREASTDTQYF
clone_size: NA
d_call: NA
v_call: TRBV7-6
j_call: TRBJ2-3

cdr3_nt: TGTGCCAGCAGCACCCGGACTAGCGGAGCTAGCACAGATACGCAGTATTTT
cdr3_aa: CASSTRTSGASTDTQYF
clone_size: NA
d_call: TRBD2
v_call: TRBV11-2
j_call: TRBJ2-3

cdr3_nt: TGCGCCAGCAGCTTGAACGCCGTCGGTCCGGGTACCGGGGAGCTGTTTTTT
cdr3_aa: CASSLNAVGPGTGELFF
clone_size: NA
d_call: NA
v_call: TRBV5-1
j_call: TRBJ2-2

cdr3_nt: TGTGCCGTTACACCGCACCGCAGCGGTTACGAGCAGTACTTC
cdr3_aa: CAVTPHRSGYEQYF
clone_size: NA
d_call: NA
v_call: TRBV6-1
j_call: TRBJ2-7

cdr3_nt: TGCGCCAGCAGCTTGGCCGGGAGGTCAAGACTGTTTTTT
cdr3_aa: CASSLAGRSRLFF
clone_size: NA
d_call: NA
v_call: TRBV5-1
j_call: TRBJ1-4

cdr3_nt: TGTGCCAGCAGCCTAGGGGGGCTAGCGGGAGGATACCAAGAGACCCAGTACTTC
cdr3_aa: CASSLGGLAGGYQETQYF
clone_size: NA
d_call: TRBD2
v_call: TRBV11-1
j_call: TRBJ2-5

cdr3_nt: TGTGCCAGCAGTCCCATCAAAGCGGGAGGGCCACCCGAGCAGTACTTC
cdr3_aa: CASSPIKAGGPPEQYF
clone_size: NA
d_call: TRBD2
v_call: TRBV27
j_call: TRBJ2-7

cdr3_nt: TGTGCCACCAGCGGGGACAGGGGTGCTTACTACGAGCAGTACTTC
cdr3_aa: CATSGDRGAYYEQYF
clone_size: NA
d_call: TRBD1
v_call: TRBV15
j_call: TRBJ2-7

cdr3_nt: TGTGCCAGCAGAACGAGGACAGGGGACAATCAGCCCCAGCATTTT
cdr3_aa: CASRTRTGDNQPQHF
clone_size: NA
d_call: TRBD1
v_call: TRBV6-5
j_call: TRBJ1-5

cdr3_nt: TGTGCCAGCAGCCAAGTTGGGGCGAGCGAGCAGTTCTTC
cdr3_aa: CASSQVGASEQFF
clone_size: NA
d_call: NA
v_call: TRBV4-2
j_call: TRBJ2-1

cdr3_nt: TGTGCCAGCAGCATAGGGCCACCGGGACAGTGGGGCTACGAGCAGTACTTC
cdr3_aa: CASSIGPPGQWGYEQYF
clone_size: NA
d_call: TRBD1
v_call: TRBV11-2
j_call: TRBJ2-7

cdr3_nt: TGTGCCAGCGGGACAGCTTTCTACGCTGAAGCTTTCTTT
cdr3_aa: CASGTAFYAEAFF
clone_size: once
d_call: TRBD1
v_call: TRBV28
j_call: TRBJ1-1

cdr3_nt: TGCAGCGTAAGGGACTCGATCTACGAGCAGTACTTC
cdr3_aa: CSVRDSIYEQYF
clone_size: once
d_call: NA
v_call: TRBV29-1
j_call: TRBJ2-7

cdr3_nt: TGTGCCAGCAGCTTAAGCAGGGTTCCCTACGAGCAGTACTTC
cdr3_aa: CASSLSRVPYEQYF
clone_size: NA
d_call: NA
v_call: TRBV7-9
j_call: TRBJ2-7

cdr3_nt: TGTGCCAGCAGCTTTACTGGGCTCCAAGAGACCCAGTACTTC
cdr3_aa: CASSFTGLQETQYF
clone_size: NA
d_call: NA
v_call: TRBV5-4
j_call: TRBJ2-5

cdr3_nt: TGTGCCAGCAGTTACGAGCTGCGGAGCTCCTACGAGCAGTACTTC
cdr3_aa: CASSYELRSSYEQYF
clone_size: NA
d_call: NA
v_call: TRBV6-6
j_call: TRBJ2-7

cdr3_nt: TGCAGCGTTGAGGGTACAGGGTCGGACACCGGGGAGCTGTTTTTT
cdr3_aa: CSVEGTGSDTGELFF
clone_size: NA
d_call: NA
v_call: TRBV29-1
j_call: TRBJ2-2

cdr3_nt: TGTGCCAGCAGCCTCAGGCCCGGGACAGACTACGAGCAGTACTTC
cdr3_aa: CASSLRPGTDYEQYF
clone_size: NA
d_call: TRBD1
v_call: TRBV7-9
j_call: TRBJ2-7

cdr3_nt: TGCGCCAGCAGCCAAGATGATGGGGACAGGGTTTGGCGTGGCTACACCTTC
cdr3_aa: CASSQDDGDRVWRGYTF
clone_size: once
d_call: TRBD1
v_call: TRBV4-1
j_call: TRBJ1-2

cdr3_nt: TGCGCCAGCAGGGAGACAGGAGGTCTGGATACGCAGTATTTT
cdr3_aa: CASRETGGLDTQYF
clone_size: NA
d_call: NA
v_call: TRBV5-1
j_call: TRBJ2-3

cdr3_nt: TGTGCCAGCAGACCCGGACAGGGCCGTGGCTACACCTTC
cdr3_aa: CASRPGQGRGYTF
clone_size: NA
d_call: TRBD1
v_call: TRBV6-5
j_call: TRBJ1-2

cdr3_nt: TGTGCCAGCAGTGAAACATTGGGGACAGGTGAAGCTTTCTTT
cdr3_aa: CASSETLGTGEAFF
clone_size: NA
d_call: TRBD1
v_call: TRBV2
j_call: TRBJ1-1

cdr3_nt: TGTGCCAGTAGTATAGATTCGACTAGCGGGAACACCGGGGAGCTGTTTTTT
cdr3_aa: CASSIDSTSGNTGELFF
clone_size: NA
d_call: TRBD2
v_call: TRBV19
j_call: TRBJ2-2

cdr3_nt: TGTGCCAGCAGCTTACTGGGACAGGGAGACTTC
cdr3_aa: CASSLLGQGDF
clone_size: NA
d_call: TRBD1
v_call: TRBV11-2
j_call: TRBJ1-2

cdr3_nt: TGTGCCAGCAGTGACAGCGCCGTGGGCTACACCTTC
cdr3_aa: CASSDSAVGYTF
clone_size: NA
d_call: NA
v_call: TRBV6-4
j_call: TRBJ1-2

cdr3_nt: TGCAGTCTCTATGGGGCGTCCCAGTACTTC
cdr3_aa: CSLYGASQYF
clone_size: NA
d_call: NA
v_call: TRBV20-1
j_call: TRBJ2-5

cdr3_nt: TGTGCCAGCAGACCTACGTTTGCGCCCGCCTACGAGCAGTACTTC
cdr3_aa: CASRPTFAPAYEQYF
clone_size: NA
d_call: NA
v_call: TRBV7-2
j_call: TRBJ2-7

cdr3_nt: TGTGCCAGCAGCTCGCGCCAAGCGGGGAGAGGTGGAAACACCATATATTTT
cdr3_aa: CASSSRQAGRGGNTIYF
clone_size: NA
d_call: NA
v_call: TRBV5-6
j_call: TRBJ1-3

cdr3_nt: TGTGCCAGCAGCCTCTTCCCGGGGACAGAGGGGAACACCATATATTTT
cdr3_aa: CASSLFPGTEGNTIYF
clone_size: NA
d_call: TRBD1
v_call: TRBV28
j_call: TRBJ1-3

cdr3_nt: TGTGCCAGCGCTTCCGGGGTCATAGGGGAAAAACTGTTTTTT
cdr3_aa: CASASGVIGEKLFF
clone_size: NA
d_call: NA
v_call: TRBV27
j_call: TRBJ1-4

cdr3_nt: TGTGCCAGCCAGACAGGGGGCCTGTACGAGCAGTACTTC
cdr3_aa: CASQTGGLYEQYF
clone_size: NA
d_call: TRBD1
v_call: TRBV2
j_call: TRBJ2-7

cdr3_nt: TGTGCCTGGAGATCTATAGGGGCCGGGGAGCTGTTTTTT
cdr3_aa: CAWRSIGAGELFF
clone_size: NA
d_call: NA
v_call: TRBV30
j_call: TRBJ2-2

cdr3_nt: TGTGCCTCCCAGGGGGCCTCCTACGAGCAGTACTTC
cdr3_aa: CASQGASYEQYF
clone_size: NA
d_call: TRBD1
v_call: TRBV30
j_call: TRBJ2-7

cdr3_nt: TGCAGCGTTGAACACCAGGGGCTGGAAGCTTTCTTT
cdr3_aa: CSVEHQGLEAFF
clone_size: NA
d_call: NA
v_call: TRBV29-1
j_call: TRBJ1-1

cdr3_nt: TGCGCCAGCAGCCAAGATAGTCTCCGGGAGGGATACGAGCAGTACTTC
cdr3_aa: CASSQDSLREGYEQYF
clone_size: NA
d_call: TRBD2
v_call: TRBV4-1
j_call: TRBJ2-7

cdr3_nt: TGTGCCAGCTCCTGGAGGCGGGAGCAGTACTTC
cdr3_aa: CASSWRREQYF
clone_size: NA
d_call: NA
v_call: TRBV18
j_call: TRBJ2-7

cdr3_nt: TGTGCCAGCAGCCCCCGTTGGGGCGGACTAGCGGGACTTAGCACAGATACGCAGTATTTT
cdr3_aa: CASSPRWGGLAGLSTDTQYF
clone_size: NA
d_call: TRBD2
v_call: TRBV9
j_call: TRBJ2-3

cdr3_nt: TGTGCCAGCAGTTTCACGAGGGATCAGCCCCAGCATTTT
cdr3_aa: CASSFTRDQPQHF
clone_size: NA
d_call: NA
v_call: TRBV27
j_call: TRBJ1-5

cdr3_nt: TGTGCCAGCAGGGAGCGACTAGCGGGAAGTGTGGACGAGCAGTACTTC
cdr3_aa: CASRERLAGSVDEQYF
clone_size: NA
d_call: TRBD2
v_call: TRBV2
j_call: TRBJ2-7

cdr3_nt: TGTGCCAGCAGCAAAAATGGCACGGTGGAGAGCACAGATACGCAGTATTTT
cdr3_aa: CASSKNGTVESTDTQYF
clone_size: NA
d_call: NA
v_call: TRBV21-1
j_call: TRBJ2-3